The table lists the clone carrying this T cell receptor (beta chain) with a count of one. V dropped 7 bases and J dropped 3; count of bases not matched to a gene: 16. This CDR3 has 17 residues. Looked up from germline, CDR1 is MNHEY and CDR2 is SMNVEV (reference sequence). Cohorts were determined from participant-reported clinical history. The source of the sample is a study of blood T cell repertoires in COVID-19. Turning to the study itself: Samples of COVID-19 (acute and convalescent) were obtained from the United States, Italy and Spain. Nucleic acid was either cDNA or gDNA, and it came from T cells, B-cell-depleted T cells, or PBMCs.

In the original processing: Amplification of reference gene primers provided the estimated nucleated cell counts. Libraries were prepared by immunoSEQ multiplex PCR; TCRdb keeps only in-frame clonotypes and omits some of them. V and J calls and clone size follow that table, whereas D and trimming were derived from the DNA. The sample lists 150,000 to 200,000 clones, about 91% occurring once. The TCR sequence derives from a woman between 18 and 29 years old who had recovered from COVID-19. The specimen sequenced was PBMCs or T cells enriched from blood (not recorded which). The chain carries TRBV27 and TRBJ2-7; 9 nucleotides match TRBD2. The CDR3 loop is CASTAVAGAPEGYEQYF. In DNA form, the CDR3 reads TGTGCCAGCACCGCAGTAGCGGGAGCGCCCGAGGGCTACGAGCAGTACTTC.